These 15 T cell receptor beta chains originate from one sample sequenced in a study of OX40 agonist ivuxolimab in advanced cancers. Using immunoSEQ multiplex PCR, the repertoire was profiled, and TCRdb retains in-frame clones only, with some absent. The table records under 70,000 clones, around 88% of them present only once. The sequenced sample was CD4+ or CD8+ T cells sorted from blood, obtained in a trial of the OX40 agonist ivuxolimab. These receptors all stem from an adult with an advanced solid tumor such as melanoma, head and neck, liver or kidney cancer.

This clone showed up just once. Here the CDR3 omits its conserved ending phenylalanine or tryptophan, so a read error is the likely source. J is TRBJ1-6 and V is TRBV11-2; D not certain. Germline loops: CDR1 SGHAT, CDR2 FQNNGV. V dropped 5 bases and J dropped 7 bases, with 15 bases sitting between them. CDR3 size: 15 residues. The CDR3 sequence: CASSPGWTGNSPLHL. The CDR3 coding sequence is TGTGCCAGCAGCCCCGGGTGGACGGGCAATTCACCCCTCCACCTT.

The chain employs TRBV7-9 and TRBJ2-3; D remains ambiguous. The CDR3 has 15 amino acids. Trimming took off 5 bases at V and 2 bases at J, with 14 bases between the two ends. CDR1 and CDR2 from the germline V gene are SEHNR and FQNEAQ (reference sequence). CDR3 sequence reads: CASSLVTGDTDTQYF. The CDR3 DNA sequence: TGTGCCAGCAGCCTAGTCACTGGGGACACAGATACGCAGTATTTT.

The chain carries TRBV7-9 and TRBJ1-5, with 7 bases aligning to TRBD1. CDR3 length equals 14 residues. Per the germline V gene, CDR1 is SEHNR and CDR2 is FQNEAQ (reference sequence). J was trimmed by 6 bases and V by 5 bases; bases with no gene match: 7. The CDR3 nucleotides read TGTGCCAGCAGCCGAGACAGGGAAGGTCAGCCCCAGCATTTT. Protein product: CASSRDREGQPQHF.

This chain connects TRBV6-5 to TRBJ1-2, with 11 bases fitting TRBD1. V gave up 6 bases and J gave up 6 bases; unmatched junction bases: 9. The germline V gene has CDR1 MNHEY and CDR2 SVGAGI. CDR3 length equals 15 residues. CDR3 in DNA: TGTGCCAGCAGGGACAGGGGGCGCGGGATCCATGGCTACACCTTC. Translation: CASRDRGRGIHGYTF.

The V and J genes are TRBV27 and TRBJ2-5; 8 bases match TRBD2. Losses at the gene ends were 4 bases for V and 1 base for J; bases not matched to a gene: 5. This CDR3 region has 15 residues. Germline V CDR1 and CDR2: MNHEY, SMNVEV (reference sequence). CDR3 protein: CASSSEAGVQETQYF. The CDR3 DNA reads as TGTGCCAGCAGTTCAGAAGCGGGGGTCCAAGAGACCCAGTACTTC.

The rearrangement joins TRBV15 to TRBJ1-2, with 9 positions matching TRBD1. Germline V gives CDR1 LNHNV, CDR2 YYDKDF (reference sequence). The CDR3 totals 17 residues. V trimming: 0 bases; J trimming: 5 bases; junction bases outside the gene matches: 10. In nucleotides, the CDR3 is TGTGCCACCAGCAGAGATCCCTTACAGGGGGCTGGGTATGGCTACACCTTC. Translated, it gives CATSRDPLQGAGYGYTF.

The chain has TRBV9 and TRBJ1-3; unclear D gene. The germline V and J ends were trimmed by 0 bases and 0 bases, with 7 bases remaining between them. This CDR3 comprises 15 residues. The germline gives CDR1 SGDLS, CDR2 YYNGEE. The CDR3 nucleotides read TGTGCCAGCAGCGTAGCGGACGGCTCTGGAAACACCATATATTTT. As protein: CASSVADGSGNTIYF.

In this sample, this clone turned up once. The chain joins TRBV9 to TRBJ2-6, with D perhaps matching TRBD1 (6 bases). The ends were cut back, 3 bases at V and 12 bases at J, with 10 bases in the middle. The germline V gene encodes CDR1 SGDLS and CDR2 YYNGEE. The CDR3 contains 12 residues. This CDR3 reads CASSGGQPVLTF. As DNA, the CDR3 is TGTGCCAGCAGCGGGGGGCAGCCCGTCCTGACTTTC.

This chain links TRBV13 with TRBJ1-3; D ambiguous. V lost 6 bases and J 0 bases, leaving 3 bases between the germline ends. Germline CDR1 and CDR2: PRHDT and FYEKMQ (reference sequence). The CDR3 runs 12 residues. CDR3 sequence reads: CASRDSGNTIYF. The CDR3 region has the DNA TGTGCCAGCAGGGACTCTGGAAACACCATATATTTT.

Written as DNA, the CDR3 is TGTGCCTTTCGGGGTGGGGAAAGCTATGGCTACACCTTC. The encoded protein is CAFRGGESYGYTF. The V and J genes are TRBV2 and TRBJ1-2; D gene unclear. CDR3 length equals 13 residues. V lost 11 bases to trimming and J lost 4 bases, with 17 bases between them. CDR1 is SNHLY, CDR2 FYNNEI, per germline.

Remarks on this clone: This same CDR3 is encoded by further DNA sequences in the sample. The J gene is TRBJ2-3, the V gene TRBV27, with 13 bases aligning to TRBD2. Trimming removed 6 bases from V and 0 bases from J; junction bases left unmatched: 3. Looked up from germline, CDR1 is MNHEY and CDR2 is SMNVEV (reference sequence). The CDR3 extends over 16 amino acids. CDR3 bases: TGTGCCAGCAGCCTGACTAGCGGGGGGAGCACAGATACGCAGTATTTT. It yields the protein CASSLTSGGSTDTQYF.

The chain employs TRBV5-4 and TRBJ1-2; D perhaps matches TRBD1 (5 bases). With 1 base removed from V and 3 bases from J, the gap between germline ends came to 13 bases. Germline CDR1 and CDR2: SGHNT and YYREEE (reference sequence). CDR3 size: 15 residues. CDR3 loop: CASSLRGEFYYGYTF. In nucleotides, the CDR3 is TGTGCCAGCAGCTTGAGGGGAGAATTCTACTATGGCTACACCTTC. The full variable domain, completed using reference TRBV5-4 and TRBJ1-2, is ETGVTQSPTHLIKTRGQQVTLRCSSQSGHNTVSWYQQALGQGPQFIFQYYREEENGRGNFPPRFSGLQFPNYSSELNVNALELDDSALYLCASSLRGEFYYGYTFGSGTRLTVV.

This chain uses TRBV27 with TRBJ2-1, with D unresolved. Germline V gives CDR1 MNHEY, CDR2 SMNVEV (reference sequence). Trimming removed 5 bases from V and 0 bases from J, with 8 bases in between. The CDR3 has 14 residues. CDR3 nucleotide sequence: TGTGCCAGCAGTCCCTCCCCCTCCTACAATGAGCAGTTCTTC. This gives the protein CASSPSPSYNEQFF.

The V gene is TRBV9, the J gene TRBJ1-3; D may be TRBD1 (6 bases). The ends were cut back, 6 bases at V and 2 bases at J, with 12 bases in the middle. Germline lookup yields CDR1 SGDLS and CDR2 YYNGEE. The CDR3 consists of 14 residues. The CDR3 DNA reads as TGTGCCAGCACAAAAGGGGGTACTGGAAACACCATATATTTT. Translation: CASTKGGTGNTIYF.

The sample holds one count of this clone. The chain couples TRBV9 to TRBJ1-3; 8 bases fit TRBD1. Germline V gives CDR1 SGDLS, CDR2 YYNGEE. The CDR3 spans 13 residues. After removal of 3 bases from V and 7 bases from J, the junction contained 3 bases not matched to a gene. The CDR3 sequence: CASSGTGLNTIYF. The CDR3 DNA follows: TGTGCCAGCAGCGGGACAGGGTTGAACACCATATATTTT.